This T cell receptor (beta chain) was captured in a study of cytomegalovirus exposure and HLA in healthy donors. The V end was cut by 1 base, the J end by 0 bases, with 12 bases between. The CDR3 is made up of 16 amino acids. Germline CDR1 reads SGHTA; CDR2 reads FQGNSA. Profiling relied on immunoSEQ multiplex PCR, and the TCRdb table lists in-frame clones only, not all of them. The sample shows tens of thousands of clones, roughly 97% of them seen only once. The chain links TRBV7-2 to TRBJ2-5; D not certain. This receptor was taken from a man between 18 and 35 years old in good health and CMV-seronegative. What was sequenced was PBMCs. The CDR3 nucleotides are TGTGCCAGCAGCTTAGATGGCCCCCCGTACCAAGAGACCCAGTACTTC. It yields the protein CASSLDGPPYQETQYF.